The 10 T cell receptor beta chains reported below all come from one sample, sequenced in a study of cytomegalovirus exposure and HLA in healthy donors. PCR involved 60 Vbeta and 13 Jbeta primers. Generated by immunoSEQ multiplex PCR, the TCRdb table keeps only in-frame clones and is missing some. In all, the sample yields approximately 52,000 clones. Sequencing used PBMCs. The receptors were gathered from a man over 45 in good health and CMV-seropositive.

The chain combines TRBV7-9 with TRBJ1-1, with 7 bases that match TRBD1. The CDR3 is 15 amino acids. Germline V CDR1 and CDR2: SEHNR, FQNEAQ (reference sequence). V shed 3 bases and J 0 bases; nucleotides not matched to a gene: 4. Here the CDR3 reads CASSFLTGVNTEAFF. CDR3 nucleotide sequence: TGTGCCAGCAGCTTTCTAACAGGGGTGAACACTGAAGCTTTCTTT.

CDR3 DNA sequence: TGTGCCAGCACCGGGACAGACCACTATGGCTACACCTTC. This codes for CASTGTDHYGYTF. V usage is TRBV9 and J usage is TRBJ1-2; 7 nucleotides match TRBD1. Germline V lookup: CDR1 SGDLS, CDR2 YYNGEE. CDR3 length: 13 amino acids. V lost 6 bases and J lost 3; bases outside the gene matches: 5.

This rearrangement joins TRBV10-1 to TRBJ2-7; possible D gene TRBD1, 7 bases. V lost 0 bases and J 2 bases, leaving 14 bases between the germline ends. Germline V CDR1 and CDR2: WNHNN, SYGVQD (reference sequence). The CDR3 runs 16 residues. CDR3 loop: CASSESGGQTAYEQYF. The CDR3 coding sequence is TGCGCCAGCAGTGAGTCGGGGGGACAGACCGCCTACGAGCAGTACTTC.

The chain links TRBV30 to TRBJ2-7, with a tentative D call TRBD1 (6 bases). The CDR3 totals 13 residues. The V and J ends lost 3 bases and 2 bases respectively, with 11 bases between them. Germline CDR1 reads GTSNPN; CDR2 reads SVGIG (reference sequence). CDR3 amino acids: CAWSAGVPYEQYF. The CDR3 DNA reads TGTGCCTGGAGCGCAGGGGTCCCCTACGAGCAGTACTTC.

The rearrangement uses TRBV25-1 and TRBJ2-2; 11 nucleotides agree with TRBD1. Germline V gene sequence: CDR1 MGHDK, CDR2 SYGVNS. Germline trimming cut 1 base from V and 7 bases from J; bases unmatched to any gene: 5. The length of the CDR3 is 16 residues. The CDR3 region is CASSEWGQGVGGELFF. The CDR3 DNA reads as TGTGCCAGCAGTGAATGGGGACAGGGGGTTGGCGGGGAGCTGTTTTTT.

The V and J genes are TRBV4-3 and TRBJ2-1; TRBD2 aligns across 9 bases. The CDR3 spans 16 residues. CDR1 is LGHNA and CDR2 is YSLEER in the germline V gene. With 0 bases clipped from V and 2 bases from J, the junction kept 2 bases outside the gene matches. The CDR3 DNA follows: TGCGCCAGCAGCCAAGATGGGACTAGCCCCTACAATGAGCAGTTCTTC. As protein: CASSQDGTSPYNEQFF.

The gene calls are TRBV30 and TRBJ2-7; D unresolved. This CDR3 spans 9 amino acids. CDR1 and CDR2 from the germline V gene are GTSNPN and SVGIG (reference sequence). Trimming shortened V by 7 bases and J by 5 bases, and 6 bases separated the two germline ends. The CDR3 coding sequence is TGTGCCTTAGACAACGAGCAGTACTTC. Residues: CALDNEQYF.

The chain uses TRBV27 and TRBJ1-1, with a tentative D call TRBD1 (6 bases). Trimming stripped 8 bases from V and 0 bases from J, with 10 bases between. The CDR3 covers 13 residues. CDR1 is MNHEY, CDR2 SMNVEV, per germline (reference sequence). CDR3 sequence: CASGGALNTEAFF. The CDR3 DNA reads TGTGCCAGCGGGGGGGCCTTGAACACTGAAGCTTTCTTT.

The chain carries TRBV7-9 and TRBJ2-1, with D possibly being TRBD2 (5 bases). The CDR3 loop spans 14 amino acids. CDR1 is SEHNR, CDR2 FQNEAQ, per germline (reference sequence). The germline V and J ends were trimmed by 1 base and 5 bases, with 9 bases remaining between them. The CDR3 loop reads CASSLGSGNNEQFF. CDR3 sequence (DNA): TGTGCCAGCAGCTTAGGAAGCGGTAACAATGAGCAGTTCTTC. Using reference TRBV7-9 and TRBJ2-1 for the parts outside the CDR3, the full variable domain is DTGVSQNPRHKITKRGQNVTFRCDPISEHNRLYWYRQTLGQGPEFLTYFQNEAQLEKSRLLSDRFSAERPKGSFSTLEIQRTEQGDSAMYLCASSLGSGNNEQFFGPGTRLTVL.

The chain combines TRBV7-2 with TRBJ1-3, with no clear D. This CDR3 contains 15 residues. Between the trimmed V and J ends, which lost 1 base and 2 bases, there was a span of 9 bases. Germline V lookup: CDR1 SGHTA, CDR2 FQGNSA. The CDR3 DNA follows: TGTGCCAGCAGCTTAGACAGTACCACTGGAAACACCATATATTTT. This encodes CASSLDSTTGNTIYF.